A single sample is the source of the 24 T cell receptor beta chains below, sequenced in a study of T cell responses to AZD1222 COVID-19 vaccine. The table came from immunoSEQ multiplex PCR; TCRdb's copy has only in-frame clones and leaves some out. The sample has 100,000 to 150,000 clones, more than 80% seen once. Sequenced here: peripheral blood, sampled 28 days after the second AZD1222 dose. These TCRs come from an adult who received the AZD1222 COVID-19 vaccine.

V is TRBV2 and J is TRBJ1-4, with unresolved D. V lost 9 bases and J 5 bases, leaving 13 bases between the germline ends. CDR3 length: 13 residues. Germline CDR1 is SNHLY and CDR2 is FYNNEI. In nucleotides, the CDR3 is TGTGCCAGGGGGTGGAGGGAGAATGAAAAACTGTTTTTT. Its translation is CARGWRENEKLFF.

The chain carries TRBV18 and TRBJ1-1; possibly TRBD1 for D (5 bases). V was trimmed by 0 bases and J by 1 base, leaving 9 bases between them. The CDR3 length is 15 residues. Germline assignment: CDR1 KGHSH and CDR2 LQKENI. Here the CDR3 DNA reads TGTGCCAGCTCACCACCGGTCGGGGGGAACACTGAAGCTTTCTTT. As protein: CASSPPVGGNTEAFF. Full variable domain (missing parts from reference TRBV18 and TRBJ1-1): NAGVMQNPRHLVRRRGQEARLRCSPMKGHSHVYWYRQLPEEGLKFMVYLQKENIIDESGMPKERFSAEFPKEGPSILRIQQVVRGDSAAYFCASSPPVGGNTEAFFGQGTRLTVV.

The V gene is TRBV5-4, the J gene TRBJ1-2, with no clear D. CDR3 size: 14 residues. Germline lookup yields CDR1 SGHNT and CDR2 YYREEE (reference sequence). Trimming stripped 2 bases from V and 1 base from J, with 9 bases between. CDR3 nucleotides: TGTGCCAGCAGCTTTCTCGCGGGTAACTATGGCTACACCTTC. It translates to CASSFLAGNYGYTF.

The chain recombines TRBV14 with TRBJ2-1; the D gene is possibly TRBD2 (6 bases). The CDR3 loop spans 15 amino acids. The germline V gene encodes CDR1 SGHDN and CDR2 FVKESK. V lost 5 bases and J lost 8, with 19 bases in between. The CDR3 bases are TGTGCCAGCAGCGTCGGCTTCGGAGGGCGCGATGAGCAGTTCTTC. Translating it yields CASSVGFGGRDEQFF.

CDR3 in DNA: TGCGCCAGCAGCCCTCCGGGACTAGCGGGGGACTACGAGCAGTACTTC. Protein: CASSPPGLAGDYEQYF. The chain combines TRBV5-1 with TRBJ2-7; 14 bases line up with TRBD2. V dropped 4 bases and J dropped 3; count of bases not matched to a gene: 6. From germline, CDR1 is SGHRS and CDR2 YFSETQ. The CDR3 is 16 amino acids.

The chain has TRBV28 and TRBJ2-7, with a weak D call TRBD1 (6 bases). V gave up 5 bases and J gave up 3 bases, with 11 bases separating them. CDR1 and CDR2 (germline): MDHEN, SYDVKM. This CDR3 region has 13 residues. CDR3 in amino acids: CASSRHRDYEQYF. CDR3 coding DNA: TGTGCCAGCAGTAGGCACAGGGACTACGAGCAGTACTTC.

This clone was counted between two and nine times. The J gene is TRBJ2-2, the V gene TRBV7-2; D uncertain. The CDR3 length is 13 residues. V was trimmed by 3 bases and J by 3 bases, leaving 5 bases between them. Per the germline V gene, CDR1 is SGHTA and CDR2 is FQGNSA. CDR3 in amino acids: CASSFKDTGELFF. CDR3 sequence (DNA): TGTGCCAGCAGCTTTAAGGACACCGGGGAGCTGTTTTTT. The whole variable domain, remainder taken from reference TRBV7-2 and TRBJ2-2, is GAGVSQSPSNKVTEKGKDVELRCDPISGHTALYWYRQSLGQGLEFLIYFQGNSAPDKSGLPSDRFSAERTGGSVSTLTIQRTQQEDSAVYLCASSFKDTGELFFGEGSRLTVL.

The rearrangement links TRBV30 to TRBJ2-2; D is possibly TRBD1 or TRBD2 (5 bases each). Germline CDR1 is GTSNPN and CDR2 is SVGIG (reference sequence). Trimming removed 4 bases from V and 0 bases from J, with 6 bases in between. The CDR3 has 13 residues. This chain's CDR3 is CAWMGANTGELFF. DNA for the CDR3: TGTGCCTGGATGGGGGCGAACACCGGGGAGCTGTTTTTT.

The CDR3 is CASSYRDSGGVGELFF. CDR3 nucleotide sequence: TGTGCCAGCAGTTACCGGGATTCAGGGGGGGTCGGGGAGCTGTTTTTT. The chain employs TRBV6-5 and TRBJ2-2, with D possibly called TRBD1 or TRBD2 (7 bases each). V shed 2 bases and J shed 7 bases, with 17 bases lying between them. The CDR3 runs to 16 residues. Looked up from germline, CDR1 is MNHEY and CDR2 is SVGAGI.

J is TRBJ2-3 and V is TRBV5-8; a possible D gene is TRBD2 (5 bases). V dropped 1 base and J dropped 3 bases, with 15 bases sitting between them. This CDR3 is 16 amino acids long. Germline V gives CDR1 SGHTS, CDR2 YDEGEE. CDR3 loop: CASSLPAGWETDTQYF. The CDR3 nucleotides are TGTGCCAGCAGCTTGCCGGCAGGTTGGGAGACAGATACGCAGTATTTT. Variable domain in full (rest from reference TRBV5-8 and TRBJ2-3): EAGVTQSPTHLIKTRGQQATLRCSPISGHTSVYWYQQALGLGLQFLLWYDEGEERNRGNFPPRFSGRQFPNYSSELNVNALELEDSALYLCASSLPAGWETDTQYFGPGTRLTVL.

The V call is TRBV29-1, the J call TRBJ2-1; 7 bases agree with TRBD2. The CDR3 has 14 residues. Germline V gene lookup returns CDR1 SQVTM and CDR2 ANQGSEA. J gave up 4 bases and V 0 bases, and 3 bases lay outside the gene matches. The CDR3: CSVEEGEGYNEQFF. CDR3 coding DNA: TGCAGCGTTGAAGAAGGGGAGGGGTACAATGAGCAGTTCTTC.

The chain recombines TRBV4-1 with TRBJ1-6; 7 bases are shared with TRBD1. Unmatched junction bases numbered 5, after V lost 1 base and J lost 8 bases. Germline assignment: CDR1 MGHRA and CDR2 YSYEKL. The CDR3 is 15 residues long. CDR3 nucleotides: TGCGCCAGCAGCCAAGTCCAGGGGGAATATTCACCCCTCCACTTT. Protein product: CASSQVQGEYSPLHF.

CDR3 coding DNA: TGTGCCTGCGGACAGGGGGCGTTATCAACCGGGGAGCTGTTTTTT. Its protein is CACGQGALSTGELFF. The chain carries TRBV30 and TRBJ2-2; 11 bases fit TRBD1. Per the germline V gene, CDR1 is GTSNPN and CDR2 is SVGIG (reference sequence). CDR3 length equals 15 residues. V lost 6 bases, J lost 5 bases, and 8 bases stayed unmatched.

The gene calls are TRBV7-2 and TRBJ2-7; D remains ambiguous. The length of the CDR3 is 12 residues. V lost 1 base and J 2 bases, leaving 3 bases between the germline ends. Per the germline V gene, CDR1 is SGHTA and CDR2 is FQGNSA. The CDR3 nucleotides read TGTGCCAGCAGCTTAGTAACCTACGAGCAGTACTTC. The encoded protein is CASSLVTYEQYF. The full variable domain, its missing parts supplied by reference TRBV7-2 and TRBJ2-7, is GAGVSQSPSNKVTEKGKDVELRCDPISGHTALYWYRQSLGQGLEFLIYFQGNSAPDKSGLPSDRFSAERTGGSVSTLTIQRTQQEDSAVYLCASSLVTYEQYFGPGTRLTVT.

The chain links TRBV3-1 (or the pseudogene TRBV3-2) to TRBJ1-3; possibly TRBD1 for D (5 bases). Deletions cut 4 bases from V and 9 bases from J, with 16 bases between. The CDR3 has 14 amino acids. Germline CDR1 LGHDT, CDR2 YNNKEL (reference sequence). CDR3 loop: CASSLRRGSLTIYF. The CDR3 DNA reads TGTGCCAGCAGCCTTCGCCGGGGCAGTCTCACCATATATTTT.

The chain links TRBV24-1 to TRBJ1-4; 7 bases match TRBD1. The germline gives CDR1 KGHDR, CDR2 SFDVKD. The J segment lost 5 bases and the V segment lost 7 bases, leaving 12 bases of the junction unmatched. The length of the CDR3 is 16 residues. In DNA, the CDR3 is TGTGCCACCAGCGAGACAGGGCGAGAGAACAATGAAAAACTGTTTTTT. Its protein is CATSETGRENNEKLFF.

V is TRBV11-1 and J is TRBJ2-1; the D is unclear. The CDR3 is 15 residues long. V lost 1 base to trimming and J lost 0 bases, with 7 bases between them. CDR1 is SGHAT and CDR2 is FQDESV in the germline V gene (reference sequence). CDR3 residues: CASSLGQPSYNEQFF. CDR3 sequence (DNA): TGTGCCAGCAGCTTAGGGCAACCCTCCTACAATGAGCAGTTCTTC.

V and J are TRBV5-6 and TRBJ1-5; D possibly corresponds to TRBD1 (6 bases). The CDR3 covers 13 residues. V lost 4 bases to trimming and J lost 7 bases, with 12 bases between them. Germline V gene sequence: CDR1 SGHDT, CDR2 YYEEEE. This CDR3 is CASSQQGIQPQHF. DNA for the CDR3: TGTGCCAGCAGCCAACAGGGAATCCAGCCCCAGCATTTT.

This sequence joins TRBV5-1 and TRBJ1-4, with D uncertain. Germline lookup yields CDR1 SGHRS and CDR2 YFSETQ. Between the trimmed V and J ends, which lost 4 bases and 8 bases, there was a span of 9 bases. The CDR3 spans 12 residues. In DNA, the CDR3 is TGCGCCAGCAGCGCCACCGAGGAAAAACTGTTTTTT. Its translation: CASSATEEKLFF.

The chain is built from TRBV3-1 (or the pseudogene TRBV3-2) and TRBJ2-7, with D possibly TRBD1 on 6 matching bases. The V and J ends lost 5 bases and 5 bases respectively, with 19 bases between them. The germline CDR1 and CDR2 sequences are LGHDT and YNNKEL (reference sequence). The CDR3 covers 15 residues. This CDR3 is CASSARWNRADEQYF. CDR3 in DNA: TGTGCCAGCAGCGCCCGCTGGAACAGGGCCGACGAGCAGTACTTC.

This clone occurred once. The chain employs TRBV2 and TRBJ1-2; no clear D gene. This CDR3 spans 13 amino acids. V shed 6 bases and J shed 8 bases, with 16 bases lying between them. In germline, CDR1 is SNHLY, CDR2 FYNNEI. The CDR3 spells CASRPGTSGGYTF. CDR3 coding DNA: TGTGCCAGCAGGCCAGGCACGTCCGGGGGCTACACCTTC. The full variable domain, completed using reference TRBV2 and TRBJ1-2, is EPEVTQTPSHQVTQMGQEVILRCVPISNHLYFYWYRQILGQKVEFLVSFYNNEISEKSEIFDDQFSVERPDGSNFTLKIRSTKLEDSAMYFCASRPGTSGGYTFGSGTRLTVV.

CDR3: CASSPTGGNGNTIYF. The CDR3 coding sequence is TGTGCCAGCAGCCCCACAGGGGGCAATGGAAACACCATATATTTT. V is TRBV3-1 (or the pseudogene TRBV3-2) and J is TRBJ1-3, with 9 bases identical to TRBD1. The CDR3 spans 15 residues. J was trimmed by 3 bases and V by 4 bases; bases with no gene match: 4. Per germline, CDR1 LGHDT and CDR2 YNNKEL (reference sequence).

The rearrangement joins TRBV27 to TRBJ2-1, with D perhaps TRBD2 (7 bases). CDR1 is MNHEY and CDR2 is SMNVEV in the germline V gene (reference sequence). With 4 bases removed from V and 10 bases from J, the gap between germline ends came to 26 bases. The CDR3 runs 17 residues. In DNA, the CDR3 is TGTGCCAGCAGTTCCCTCGCTCGGGGGGCGCCATCAGTGGAGCAGTTCTTC. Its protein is CASSSLARGAPSVEQFF.

CDR3 sequence: CASSTRGQGMNTEAFF. In DNA form, the CDR3 reads TGTGCCAGCAGCACAAGGGGACAGGGGATGAACACTGAAGCTTTCTTT. The chain links TRBV7-9 to TRBJ1-1; 10 nucleotides align to TRBD1. Germline values: CDR1 SEHNR, CDR2 FQNEAQ (reference sequence). This CDR3 comprises 16 residues. V shed 5 bases and J 0 bases; nucleotides not matched to a gene: 6.